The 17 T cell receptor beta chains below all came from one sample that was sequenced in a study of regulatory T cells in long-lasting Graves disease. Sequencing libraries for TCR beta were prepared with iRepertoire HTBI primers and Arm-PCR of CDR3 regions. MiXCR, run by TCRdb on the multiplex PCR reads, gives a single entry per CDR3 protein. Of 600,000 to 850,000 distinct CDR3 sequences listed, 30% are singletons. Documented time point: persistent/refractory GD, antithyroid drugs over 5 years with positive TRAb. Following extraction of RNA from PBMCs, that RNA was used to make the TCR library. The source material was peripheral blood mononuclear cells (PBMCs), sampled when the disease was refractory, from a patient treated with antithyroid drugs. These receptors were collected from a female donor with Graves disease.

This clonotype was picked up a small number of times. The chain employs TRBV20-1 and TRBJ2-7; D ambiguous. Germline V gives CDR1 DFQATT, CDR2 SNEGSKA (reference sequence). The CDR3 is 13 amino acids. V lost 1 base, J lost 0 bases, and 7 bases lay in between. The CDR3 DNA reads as TGCAGTGCTAGAGGGTCCGGCTCCTACGAGCAGTACTTC. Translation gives CSARGSGSYEQYF.

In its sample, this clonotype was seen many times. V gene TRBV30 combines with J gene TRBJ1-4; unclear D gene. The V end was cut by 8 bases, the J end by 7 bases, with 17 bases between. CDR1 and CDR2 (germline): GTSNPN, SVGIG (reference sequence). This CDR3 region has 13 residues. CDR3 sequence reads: CARRGGEGEKLFF. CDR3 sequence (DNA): TGTGCCCGCCGAGGCGGGGAAGGTGAAAAACTGTTTTTT.

The CDR3 DNA is TGTGCCAGTACTCCCCGGTCGGGACTAAACGTTGGTGGCTACACCTTC. This codes for CASTPRSGLNVGGYTF. The chain joins TRBV19 to TRBJ1-2, with TRBD1 as a possible D gene (5 bases). V shed 7 bases and J shed 7 bases, with 25 bases lying between them. This CDR3 contains 16 residues. Germline CDR1 reads LNHDA; CDR2 reads SQIVND (reference sequence). The whole variable domain, filled in from reference TRBV19 and TRBJ1-2, reads DGGITQSPKYLFRKEGQNVTLSCEQNLNHDAMYWYRQDPGQGLRLIYYSQIVNDFQKGDIAEGYSVSREKKESFPLTVTSAQKNPTAFYLCASTPRSGLNVGGYTFGSGTRLTVV.

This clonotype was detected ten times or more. The CDR3 nucleotides are TGTGCCAGCAGTTTAGAGGGGGAGGGCTACGAGCAGTACTTC. It encodes CASSLEGEGYEQYF. The chain recombines TRBV12-3 or TRBV12-4 with TRBJ2-7; maybe TRBD2 (7 bases). The V end was cut by 1 base, the J end by 3 bases, with 10 bases between. The CDR3 covers 14 residues.

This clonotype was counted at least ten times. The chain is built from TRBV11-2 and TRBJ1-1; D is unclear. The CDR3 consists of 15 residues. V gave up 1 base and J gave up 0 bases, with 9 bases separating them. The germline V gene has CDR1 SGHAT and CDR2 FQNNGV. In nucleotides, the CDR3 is TGTGCCAGCAGCTTAGGGGCGCAAATGAACACTGAAGCTTTCTTT. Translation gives CASSLGAQMNTEAFF. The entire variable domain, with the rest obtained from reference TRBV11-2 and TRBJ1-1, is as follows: EAGVAQSPRYKIIEKRQSVAFWCNPISGHATLYWYQQILGQGPKLLIQFQNNGVVDDSQLPKDRFSAERLKGVDSTLKIQPAKLEDSAVYLCASSLGAQMNTEAFFGQGTRLTVV.

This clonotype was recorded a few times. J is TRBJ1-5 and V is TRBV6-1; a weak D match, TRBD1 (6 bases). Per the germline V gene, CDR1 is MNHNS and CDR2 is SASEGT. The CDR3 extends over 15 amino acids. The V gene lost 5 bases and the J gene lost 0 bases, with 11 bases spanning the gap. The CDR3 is CASSPGDLSNQPQHF. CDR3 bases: TGTGCCAGCAGTCCAGGGGACCTTAGCAATCAGCCCCAGCATTTT.

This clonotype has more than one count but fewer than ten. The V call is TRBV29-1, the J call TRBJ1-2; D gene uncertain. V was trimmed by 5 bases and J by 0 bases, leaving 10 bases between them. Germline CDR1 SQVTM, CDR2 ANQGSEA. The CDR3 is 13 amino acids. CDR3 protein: CSVLGEPNYGYTF. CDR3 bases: TGCAGCGTTCTCGGGGAACCTAACTATGGCTACACCTTC.

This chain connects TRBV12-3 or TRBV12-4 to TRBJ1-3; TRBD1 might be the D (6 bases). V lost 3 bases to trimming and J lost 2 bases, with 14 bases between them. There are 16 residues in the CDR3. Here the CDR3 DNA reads TGTGCCAGCAGTTTGAGGGGGGGGTCGACTGGAAACACCATATATTTT. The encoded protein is CASSLRGGSTGNTIYF.

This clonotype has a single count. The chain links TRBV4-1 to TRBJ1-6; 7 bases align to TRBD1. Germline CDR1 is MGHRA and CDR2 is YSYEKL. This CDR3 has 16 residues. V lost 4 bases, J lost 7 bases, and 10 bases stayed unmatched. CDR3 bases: TGCGCCAGCAGCCCCGAAGCGGGACAGAGAAATTCACCCCTCCACTTT. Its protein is CASSPEAGQRNSPLHF.

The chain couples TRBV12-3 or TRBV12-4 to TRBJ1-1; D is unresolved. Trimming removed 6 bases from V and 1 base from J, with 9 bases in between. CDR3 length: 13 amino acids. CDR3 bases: TGTGCCAGCAGCCGCGTCGGGAACACTGAAGCTTTCTTT. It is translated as CASSRVGNTEAFF.

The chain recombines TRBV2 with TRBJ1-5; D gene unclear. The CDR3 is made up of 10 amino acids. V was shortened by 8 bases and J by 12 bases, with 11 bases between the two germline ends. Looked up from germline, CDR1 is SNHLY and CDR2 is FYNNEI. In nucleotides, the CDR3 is TGTGCCAGCGTCTACGGAGACCAGCATTTT. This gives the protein CASVYGDQHF.

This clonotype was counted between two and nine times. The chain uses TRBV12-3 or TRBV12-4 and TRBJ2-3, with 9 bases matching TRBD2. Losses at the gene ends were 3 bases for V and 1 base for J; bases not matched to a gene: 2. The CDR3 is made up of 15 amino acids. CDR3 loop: CASSFLAGGTDTQYF. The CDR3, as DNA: TGTGCCAGCAGTTTTTTAGCGGGAGGCACAGATACGCAGTATTTT.

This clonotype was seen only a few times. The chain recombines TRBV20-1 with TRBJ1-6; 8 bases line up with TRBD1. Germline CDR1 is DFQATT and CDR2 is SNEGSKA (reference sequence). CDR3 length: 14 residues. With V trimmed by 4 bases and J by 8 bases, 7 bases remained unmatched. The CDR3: CSATRGQEDSPLHF. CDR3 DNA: TGCAGTGCTACGAGGGGACAGGAGGATTCACCCCTCCACTTT.

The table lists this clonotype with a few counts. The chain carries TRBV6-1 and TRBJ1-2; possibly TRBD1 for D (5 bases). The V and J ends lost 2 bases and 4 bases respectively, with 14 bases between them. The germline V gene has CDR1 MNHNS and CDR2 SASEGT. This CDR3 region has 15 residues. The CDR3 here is CASSERPGQSYGYTF. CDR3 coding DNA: TGTGCCAGCAGTGAAAGGCCAGGGCAGAGCTATGGCTACACCTTC.

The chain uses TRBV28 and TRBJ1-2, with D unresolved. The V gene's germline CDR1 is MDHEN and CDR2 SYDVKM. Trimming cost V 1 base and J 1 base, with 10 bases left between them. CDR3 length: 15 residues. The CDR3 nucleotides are TGTGCCAGCAGTTTATCTCGGGTGGTTAACTATGGCTACACCTTC. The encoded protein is CASSLSRVVNYGYTF.

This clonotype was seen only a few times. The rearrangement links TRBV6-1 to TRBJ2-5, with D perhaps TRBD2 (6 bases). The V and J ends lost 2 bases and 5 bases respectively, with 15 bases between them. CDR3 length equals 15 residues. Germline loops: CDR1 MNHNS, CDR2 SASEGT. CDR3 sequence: CASSEIGSRVETQYF. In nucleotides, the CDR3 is TGTGCCAGCAGTGAAATCGGGAGTAGGGTGGAGACCCAGTACTTC.

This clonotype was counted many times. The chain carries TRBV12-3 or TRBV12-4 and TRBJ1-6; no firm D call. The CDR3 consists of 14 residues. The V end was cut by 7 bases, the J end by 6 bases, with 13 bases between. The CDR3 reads CASTLTDINSPLHF. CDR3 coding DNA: TGTGCCAGCACCCTGACGGATATTAATTCACCCCTCCACTTT.